Listed below are T cell receptor beta chains from one sample, sequenced in a study of T cells in Graves' hyperthyroidism and ophthalmopathy. TCRdb reprocessed the multiplex PCR reads via MiXCR and lists one record per CDR3 protein. The sample yields over 700,000 distinct CDR3 sequences, around a sixth seen once. The sequencing input was blood. The receptor source for this set is a woman in her forties or fifties with Graves' hyperthyroidism that later progressed to Graves' ophthalmopathy. The CDR3 runs from the conserved cysteine through the conserved F or W. The D gene is left open where the match is weak. Not all rows give a size; the values are once, few, many and, for expanded clones, a class.

d_gene: NA; j_gene: TRBJ2-1; abundance: many; v_gene: TRBV20-1; CDR3nt: TGCAGTGTGACTAGTAAGGTCTCCTACAATGAGCAGTTCTTC; CDR3aa: CSVTSKVSYNEQFF
d_gene: NA; j_gene: TRBJ2-1; abundance: many; v_gene: TRBV3-1; CDR3nt: TGTGCCAGCAGCCGCGACAATGAGCAGTTCTTC; CDR3aa: CASSRDNEQFF
d_gene: NA; j_gene: TRBJ1-4; abundance: many; v_gene: TRBV3-1; CDR3nt: TGTGCCAGCAGCCGGGCTCAGGGACTTGAAAAACTGTTTTTT; CDR3aa: CASSRAQGLEKLFF
d_gene: NA; j_gene: TRBJ1-5; abundance: many; v_gene: TRBV9; CDR3nt: TGTGCCAGCAGCGTAGGTCAGAGCTTCGGCAATCAGCCCCAGCATTTT; CDR3aa: CASSVGQSFGNQPQHF
d_gene: NA; j_gene: TRBJ1-6; abundance: few; v_gene: TRBV5-1; CDR3nt: TGCGCCAGCAGCTTGGCCTTACAGGGTAGTCTGTCACCCCTCCACTTT; CDR3aa: CASSLALQGSLSPLHF
d_gene: TRBD1; j_gene: TRBJ2-3; abundance: few; v_gene: TRBV2; CDR3nt: TGTGCCAGCAGAGTACCGGGACAGGGGACAGATACGCAGTATTTT; CDR3aa: CASRVPGQGTDTQYF
d_gene: NA; j_gene: TRBJ2-7; abundance: NA; v_gene: TRBV5-6; CDR3nt: TGTGCCAGCAGCGCGGCCCGTTACGAGCAGTACTTC; CDR3aa: CASSAARYEQYF
d_gene: NA; j_gene: TRBJ2-2; abundance: many; v_gene: TRBV11-2; CDR3nt: TGTGCCAGCAGCTTAGAGGGACATACCGGGGAGCTGTTTTTT; CDR3aa: CASSLEGHTGELFF
d_gene: NA; j_gene: TRBJ2-1; abundance: NA; v_gene: TRBV5-1; CDR3nt: TGCGCCAGCAGCCTCTTAGACAGGCAAAAGGGTGAGCAGTTCTTC; CDR3aa: CASSLLDRQKGEQFF
d_gene: TRBD2; j_gene: TRBJ2-1; abundance: many; v_gene: TRBV3-1; CDR3nt: TGTGCCAGCAGCCTAAGTGGCGGGGGGGCCTCGAATGAGCAGTTCTTC; CDR3aa: CASSLSGGGASNEQFF
d_gene: NA; j_gene: TRBJ1-5; abundance: many; v_gene: TRBV2; CDR3nt: TGTGCCAGCAGTGAAAGGTCCAATCAGCCCCAGCATTTT; CDR3aa: CASSERSNQPQHF
d_gene: NA; j_gene: TRBJ2-5; abundance: NA; v_gene: TRBV3-1; CDR3nt: TGTGCCAGCAGCCAAGAGCCCCTGGGGGAGACCCAGCACTTC; CDR3aa: CASSQEPLGETQHF
d_gene: TRBD1; j_gene: TRBJ1-4; abundance: many; v_gene: TRBV7-8; CDR3nt: TGTGCCAGCAGCCCCTGGGACAGGGCCTTTGAAAAACTGTTTTTT; CDR3aa: CASSPWDRAFEKLFF
d_gene: NA; j_gene: TRBJ1-5; abundance: few; v_gene: TRBV7-9; CDR3nt: TGTGCCAGCAGTGGATCGAGCCCTAATCAGCCCCAGCATTTT; CDR3aa: CASSGSSPNQPQHF
d_gene: NA; j_gene: TRBJ1-1; abundance: many; v_gene: TRBV3-1; CDR3nt: TGTGCCAGCAGCCAAGAAGGCCAGGGAGGGTCCACTGAAGCTTTCTTT; CDR3aa: CASSQEGQGGSTEAFF
d_gene: TRBD2; j_gene: TRBJ2-2; abundance: NA; v_gene: TRBV27; CDR3nt: TGTGCCAGCAGTTGGTCGGGGGGGGATACGAACACCGGGGAGCTGTTTTTT; CDR3aa: CASSWSGGDTNTGELFF
d_gene: NA; j_gene: TRBJ1-5; abundance: few; v_gene: TRBV27; CDR3nt: TGTGCCAGCAGGGCAGGTACGAGCCATCAGCCCCAGCATTTT; CDR3aa: CASRAGTSHQPQHF
d_gene: TRBD2; j_gene: TRBJ2-2; abundance: many; v_gene: TRBV9; CDR3nt: TGTGCCAGCAGCGCCCCCGGGACTAGTGTCAACGGGGAGCTGTTTTTT; CDR3aa: CASSAPGTSVNGELFF
d_gene: NA; j_gene: TRBJ1-1; abundance: NA; v_gene: TRBV7-8; CDR3nt: TGTGCCAGCAGCTTAATTGGAAACATGAACACTGAAGCTTTCTTT; CDR3aa: CASSLIGNMNTEAFF
d_gene: NA; j_gene: TRBJ2-3; abundance: NA; v_gene: TRBV14; CDR3nt: TGTGCCAGCAGCTTCTATGGGGTACGTCCAGATACGCAGTATTTT; CDR3aa: CASSFYGVRPDTQYF
d_gene: TRBD1; j_gene: TRBJ1-2; abundance: many; v_gene: TRBV12-3/TRBV12-4; CDR3nt: TGTGCCAGCAGTGACCGCCGGGACAGGGCGTCCTCCTGCTATGGCTACACCTTC; CDR3aa: CASSDRRDRASSCYGYTF
d_gene: NA; j_gene: TRBJ1-1; abundance: NA; v_gene: TRBV9; CDR3nt: TGTGCCAGCAGCGCCCGGGAGAAGATGAAGAACACTGAAGCTTTCTTT; CDR3aa: CASSAREKMKNTEAFF
d_gene: NA; j_gene: TRBJ1-4; abundance: NA; v_gene: TRBV4-2; CDR3nt: TGTGCCAGCAGCCAAGATCCCAGGGGCGCCGGTAATGAAAAACTGTTTTTT; CDR3aa: CASSQDPRGAGNEKLFF
d_gene: NA; j_gene: TRBJ1-1; abundance: few; v_gene: TRBV5-1; CDR3nt: TGCGCCAGCCGTGGGCTTGGGTTGAACACTGAAGCTTTCTTT; CDR3aa: CASRGLGLNTEAFF
d_gene: TRBD2; j_gene: TRBJ2-1; abundance: many; v_gene: TRBV6-1; CDR3nt: TGTGCCAGCAGTGGAGCCCCGGGAAGCGGGGGAAAGAATGAGCAGTTCTTC; CDR3aa: CASSGAPGSGGKNEQFF
d_gene: NA; j_gene: TRBJ1-1; abundance: NA; v_gene: TRBV2; CDR3nt: TGTGCCAGCAGGGGGCGTCCCACTGAAGCTTTCTTT; CDR3aa: CASRGRPTEAFF
d_gene: TRBD2; j_gene: TRBJ2-7; abundance: many; v_gene: TRBV12-3/TRBV12-4; CDR3nt: TGTGCCAGCGGCGGGGGCTACGAGCAGTACTTC; CDR3aa: CASGGGYEQYF
d_gene: NA; j_gene: TRBJ2-2; abundance: NA; v_gene: TRBV28; CDR3nt: TGTGCCAGCAGTTTAATGGGGTACACCGGGGAGCTGTTTTTT; CDR3aa: CASSLMGYTGELFF
d_gene: TRBD1; j_gene: TRBJ2-3; abundance: many; v_gene: TRBV3-1; CDR3nt: TGTGCCAGCAGCCCATCGGGACAGGCTACTAGCACAGATACGCAGTATTTT; CDR3aa: CASSPSGQATSTDTQYF
d_gene: TRBD1; j_gene: TRBJ1-4; abundance: few; v_gene: TRBV27; CDR3nt: TGTGCCAGCAGGAAGGGACAGACTAATGAAAAACTGTTTTTT; CDR3aa: CASRKGQTNEKLFF
d_gene: TRBD2; j_gene: TRBJ2-7; abundance: many; v_gene: TRBV5-1; CDR3nt: TGCGCCAGCAGCTCCACTCTAGCGGGGGAGACGAACGAGCAGTACTTC; CDR3aa: CASSSTLAGETNEQYF
d_gene: TRBD1; j_gene: TRBJ1-5; abundance: NA; v_gene: TRBV20-1; CDR3nt: TGCAGTGCCAGACGGATGGACAGGGATGTTCAGCCCCAGCATTTT; CDR3aa: CSARRMDRDVQPQHF